This T cell receptor beta chain originates from a study of cytomegalovirus exposure and HLA in healthy donors. CDR3 length equals 13 residues. Trimming pared 1 base from V and 2 bases from J, leaving 7 bases between. CDR1 is SGHRS and CDR2 is YFSETQ in the germline V gene. Points on this clone: Its antigen is undetermined.

Study-wide results and limits: In an earlier analysis, in around 590 donors, most V segments appeared productive either ~87% or ~30% of the time. The authors enumerated 150 to 200 TCR beta chains as linked to cytomegalovirus.

Primers: 60 Vbeta forward and 13 Jbeta reverse. The assay was immunoSEQ multiplex PCR, and TCRdb's table has in-frame clones only and misses some. The data show some 120,000 clones, roughly two thirds seen once. Sequencing used PBMCs. The chain employs TRBV5-1 and TRBJ2-7; no clear D. This sequence originates from a man aged 25-45 years in good health and CMV-seropositive. In DNA form, the CDR3 reads TGCGCCAGCAGCTTGTACGGAGCCTACGAGCAGTACTTC. Protein product: CASSLYGAYEQYF. The whole variable domain, filled in from reference TRBV5-1 and TRBJ2-7, reads KAGVTQTPRYLIKTRGQQVTLSCSPISGHRSVSWYQQTPGQGLQFLFEYFSETQRNKGNFPGRFSGRQFSNSRSEMNVSTLELGDSALYLCASSLYGAYEQYFGPGTRLTVT.